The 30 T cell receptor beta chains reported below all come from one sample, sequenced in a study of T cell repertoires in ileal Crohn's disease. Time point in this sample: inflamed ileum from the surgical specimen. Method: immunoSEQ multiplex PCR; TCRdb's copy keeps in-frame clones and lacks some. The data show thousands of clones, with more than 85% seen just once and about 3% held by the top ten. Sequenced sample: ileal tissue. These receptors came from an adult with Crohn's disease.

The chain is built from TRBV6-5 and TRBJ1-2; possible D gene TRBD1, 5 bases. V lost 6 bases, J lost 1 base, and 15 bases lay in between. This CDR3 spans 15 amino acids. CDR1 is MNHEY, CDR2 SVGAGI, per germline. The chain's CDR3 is CASRRLRDGNYGYTF. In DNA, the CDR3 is TGTGCCAGCAGACGCTTACGGGACGGTAACTATGGCTACACCTTC.

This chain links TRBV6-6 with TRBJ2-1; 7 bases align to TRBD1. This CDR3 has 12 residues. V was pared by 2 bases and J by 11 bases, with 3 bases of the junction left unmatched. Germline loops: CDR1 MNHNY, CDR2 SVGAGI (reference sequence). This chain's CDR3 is CASSYPGQKQFF. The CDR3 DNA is TGTGCCAGCAGTTACCCGGGACAGAAGCAGTTCTTC.

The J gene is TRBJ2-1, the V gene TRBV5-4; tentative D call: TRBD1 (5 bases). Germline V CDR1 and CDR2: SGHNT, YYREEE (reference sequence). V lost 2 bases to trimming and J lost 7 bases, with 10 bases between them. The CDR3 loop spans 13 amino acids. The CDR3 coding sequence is TGTGCCAGCAGCTTCGACAGAGCGAATGAGCAGTTCTTC. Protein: CASSFDRANEQFF. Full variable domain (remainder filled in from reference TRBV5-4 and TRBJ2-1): ETGVTQSPTHLIKTRGQQVTLRCSSQSGHNTVSWYQQALGQGPQFIFQYYREEENGRGNFPPRFSGLQFPNYSSELNVNALELDDSALYLCASSFDRANEQFFGPGTRLTVL.

DNA of the CDR3: TGTGCCAGCAGCCACCACGGGGGGCAGGGACCCCAGCATTTT. This gives the protein CASSHHGGQGPQHF. J is TRBJ1-5 and V is TRBV7-7, with D possibly matching TRBD1 (6 bases). Germline lookup yields CDR1 SSHAT and CDR2 FNYEAQ (reference sequence). The CDR3 sequence is 14 residues long. The ends were cut back, 5 bases at V and 10 bases at J, with 18 bases in the middle. The variable domain in full, completed from reference TRBV7-7 and TRBJ1-5, reads GAGVSQSPRYKVTKRGQDVTLRCDPISSHATLYWYQQALGQGPEFLTYFNYEAQPDKSGLPSDRFSAERPEGSISTLTIQRTEQRDSAMYRCASSHHGGQGPQHFGDGTRLSIL.

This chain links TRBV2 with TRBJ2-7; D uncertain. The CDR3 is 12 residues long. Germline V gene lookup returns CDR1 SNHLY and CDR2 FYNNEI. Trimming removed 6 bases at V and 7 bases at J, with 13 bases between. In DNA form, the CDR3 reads TGTGCCAGCAGCTCTAACTCCGGGGAGCAGTACTTC. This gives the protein CASSSNSGEQYF.

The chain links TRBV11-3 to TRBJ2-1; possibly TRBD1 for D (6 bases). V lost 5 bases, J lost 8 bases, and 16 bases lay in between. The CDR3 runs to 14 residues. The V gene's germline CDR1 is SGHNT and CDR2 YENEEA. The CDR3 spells CASSHRDKIDEQFF. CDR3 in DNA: TGTGCCAGCAGCCATCGGGACAAGATCGATGAGCAGTTCTTC.

DNA of the CDR3: TGCAGTGCTAGCCCTTCGAATACGCAGTATTTT. Protein product: CSASPSNTQYF. The chain recombines TRBV20-1 with TRBJ2-3, with D uncertain. Trimming removed 3 bases from V and 7 bases from J, with 8 bases in between. The CDR3 length is 11 residues. CDR1 is DFQATT and CDR2 is SNEGSKA in the germline V gene (reference sequence).

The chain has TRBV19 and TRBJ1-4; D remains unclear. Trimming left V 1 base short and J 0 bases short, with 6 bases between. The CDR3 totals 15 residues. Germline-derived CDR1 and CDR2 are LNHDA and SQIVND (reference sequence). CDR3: CASSIGETTNEKLFF. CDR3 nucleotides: TGTGCCAGTAGTATAGGGGAAACAACTAATGAAAAACTGTTTTTT.

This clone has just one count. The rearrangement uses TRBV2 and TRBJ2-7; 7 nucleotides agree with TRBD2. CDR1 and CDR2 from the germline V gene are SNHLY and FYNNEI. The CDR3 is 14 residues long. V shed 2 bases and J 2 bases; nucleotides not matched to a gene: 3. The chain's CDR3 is CASSESRGAYEQYF. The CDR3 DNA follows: TGTGCCAGCAGTGAAAGTCGGGGGGCCTACGAGCAGTACTTC.

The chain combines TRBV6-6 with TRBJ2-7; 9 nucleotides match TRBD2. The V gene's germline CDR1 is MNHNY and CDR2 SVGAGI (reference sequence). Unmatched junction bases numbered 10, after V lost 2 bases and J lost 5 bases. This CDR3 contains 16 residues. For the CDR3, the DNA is TGTGCCAGCAGTTACGGGGCGGGAGGGCCTTTAAACGAGCAGTACTTC. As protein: CASSYGAGGPLNEQYF.

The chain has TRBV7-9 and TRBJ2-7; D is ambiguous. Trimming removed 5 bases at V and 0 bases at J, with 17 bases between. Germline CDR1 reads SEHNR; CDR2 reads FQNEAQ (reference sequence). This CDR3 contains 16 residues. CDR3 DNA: TGTGCCAGCAGCCGTGTTATTCAGAGGAGCTCCTACGAGCAGTACTTC. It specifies CASSRVIQRSSYEQYF.

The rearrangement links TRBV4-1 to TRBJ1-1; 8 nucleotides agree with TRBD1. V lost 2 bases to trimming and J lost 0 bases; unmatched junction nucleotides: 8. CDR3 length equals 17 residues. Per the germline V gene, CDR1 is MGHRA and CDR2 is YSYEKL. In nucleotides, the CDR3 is TGCGCCAGCAGCCAAATCGACAGGGGCCTAATGAACACTGAAGCTTTCTTT. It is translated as CASSQIDRGLMNTEAFF.

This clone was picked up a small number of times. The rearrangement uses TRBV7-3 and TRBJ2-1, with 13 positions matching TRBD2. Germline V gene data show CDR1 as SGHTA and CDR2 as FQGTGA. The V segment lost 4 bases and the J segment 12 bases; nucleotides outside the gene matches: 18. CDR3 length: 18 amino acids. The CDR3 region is CASSSGTSGVIPQEVQFF. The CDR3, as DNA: TGTGCCAGCAGCTCCGGGACTAGCGGGGTGATCCCCCAGGAGGTGCAGTTCTTC.

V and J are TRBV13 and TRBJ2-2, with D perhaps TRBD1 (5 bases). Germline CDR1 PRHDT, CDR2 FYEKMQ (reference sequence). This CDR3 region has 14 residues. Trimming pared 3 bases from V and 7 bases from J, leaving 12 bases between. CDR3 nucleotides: TGTGCCAGCAGCTTGGAAGGTCAGGGCGGGGAGCTGTTTTTT. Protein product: CASSLEGQGGELFF.

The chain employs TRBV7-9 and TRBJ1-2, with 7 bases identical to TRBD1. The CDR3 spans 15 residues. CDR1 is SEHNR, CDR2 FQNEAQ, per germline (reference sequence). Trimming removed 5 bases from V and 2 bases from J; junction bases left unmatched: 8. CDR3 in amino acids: CASSTWTGGNYGYTF. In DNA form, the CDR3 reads TGTGCCAGCAGCACTTGGACAGGCGGAAACTATGGCTACACCTTC.

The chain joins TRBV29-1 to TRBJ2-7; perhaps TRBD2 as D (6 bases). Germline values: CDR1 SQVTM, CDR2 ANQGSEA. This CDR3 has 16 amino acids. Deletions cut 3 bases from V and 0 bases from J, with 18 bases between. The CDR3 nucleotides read TGCAGCGTTGAGGGGCTGGAAGGGACTGACTCCTACGAGCAGTACTTC. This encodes CSVEGLEGTDSYEQYF.

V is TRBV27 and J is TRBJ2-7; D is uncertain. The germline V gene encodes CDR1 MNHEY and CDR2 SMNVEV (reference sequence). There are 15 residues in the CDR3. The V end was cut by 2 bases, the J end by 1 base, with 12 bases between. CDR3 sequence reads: CASSLKWHSSYEQYF. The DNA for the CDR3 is TGTGCCAGCAGTTTAAAATGGCACAGTTCCTACGAGCAGTACTTC.

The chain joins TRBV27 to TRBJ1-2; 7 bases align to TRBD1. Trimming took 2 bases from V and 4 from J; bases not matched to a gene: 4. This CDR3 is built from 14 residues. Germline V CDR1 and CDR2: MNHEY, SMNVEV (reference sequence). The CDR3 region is CASSLGGQTYGYTF. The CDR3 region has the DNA TGTGCCAGCAGTTTAGGGGGACAGACCTATGGCTACACCTTC.

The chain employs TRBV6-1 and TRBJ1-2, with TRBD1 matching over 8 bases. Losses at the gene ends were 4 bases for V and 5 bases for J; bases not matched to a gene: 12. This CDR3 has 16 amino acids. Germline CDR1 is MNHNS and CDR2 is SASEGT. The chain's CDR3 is CASSAPGQGTRYGYTF. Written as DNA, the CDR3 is TGTGCCAGCAGTGCTCCTGGACAGGGAACTCGATATGGCTACACCTTC.

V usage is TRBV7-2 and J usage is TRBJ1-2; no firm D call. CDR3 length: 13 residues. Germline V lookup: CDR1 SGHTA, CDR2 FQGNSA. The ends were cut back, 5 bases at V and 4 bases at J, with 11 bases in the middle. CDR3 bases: TGTGCCAGCAGCGCCCATTCGGGCTATGGCTACACCTTC. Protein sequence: CASSAHSGYGYTF.

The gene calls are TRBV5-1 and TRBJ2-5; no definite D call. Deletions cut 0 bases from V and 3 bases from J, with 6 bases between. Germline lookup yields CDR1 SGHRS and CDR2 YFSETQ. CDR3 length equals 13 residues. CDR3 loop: CASSLVLEETQYF. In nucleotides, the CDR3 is TGCGCCAGCAGCTTGGTTCTTGAAGAGACCCAGTACTTC.

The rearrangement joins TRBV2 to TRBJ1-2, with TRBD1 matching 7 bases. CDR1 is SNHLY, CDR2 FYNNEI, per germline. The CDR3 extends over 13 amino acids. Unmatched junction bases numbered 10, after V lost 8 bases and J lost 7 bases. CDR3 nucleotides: TGTGCCAGCGACCCGGACAGGTCAGGTGGCTACACCTTC. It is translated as CASDPDRSGGYTF. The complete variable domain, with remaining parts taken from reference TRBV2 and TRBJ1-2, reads EPEVTQTPSHQVTQMGQEVILRCVPISNHLYFYWYRQILGQKVEFLVSFYNNEISEKSEIFDDQFSVERPDGSNFTLKIRSTKLEDSAMYFCASDPDRSGGYTFGSGTRLTVV.

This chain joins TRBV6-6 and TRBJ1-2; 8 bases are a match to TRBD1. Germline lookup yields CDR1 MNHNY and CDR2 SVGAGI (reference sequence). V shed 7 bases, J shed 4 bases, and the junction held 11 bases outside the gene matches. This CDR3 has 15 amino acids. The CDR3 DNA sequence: TGTGCCAGCACCTATACAGGGGGAGGCGGCTATGGCTACACCTTC. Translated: CASTYTGGGGYGYTF.

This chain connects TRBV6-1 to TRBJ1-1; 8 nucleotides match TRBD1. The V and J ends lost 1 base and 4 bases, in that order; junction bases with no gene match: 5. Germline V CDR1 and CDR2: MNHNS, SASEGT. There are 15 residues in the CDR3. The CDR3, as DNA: TGTGCCAGCAGTGAAGGACAGGGGACGGGCACTGAAGCTTTCTTT. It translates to CASSEGQGTGTEAFF.

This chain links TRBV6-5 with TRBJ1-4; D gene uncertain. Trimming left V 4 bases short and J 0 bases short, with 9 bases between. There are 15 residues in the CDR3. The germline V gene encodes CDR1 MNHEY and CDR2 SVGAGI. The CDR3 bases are TGTGCCAGCAGTTCCTACAGAACAACTAATGAAAAACTGTTTTTT. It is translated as CASSSYRTTNEKLFF.

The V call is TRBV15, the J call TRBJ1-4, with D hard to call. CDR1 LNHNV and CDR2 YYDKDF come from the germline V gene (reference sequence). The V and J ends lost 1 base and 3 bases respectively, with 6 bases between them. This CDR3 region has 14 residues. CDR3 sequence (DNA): TGTGCCACCAGCAGAGGTTGGCCTAATGAAAAACTGTTTTTT. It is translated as CATSRGWPNEKLFF.

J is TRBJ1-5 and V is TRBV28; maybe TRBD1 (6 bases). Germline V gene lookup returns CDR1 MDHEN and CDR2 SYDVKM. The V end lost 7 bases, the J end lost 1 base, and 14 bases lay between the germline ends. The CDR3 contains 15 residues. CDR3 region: CASILGRGSNQPQHF. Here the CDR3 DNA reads TGTGCCAGCATACTTGGCAGGGGAAGCAATCAGCCCCAGCATTTT.

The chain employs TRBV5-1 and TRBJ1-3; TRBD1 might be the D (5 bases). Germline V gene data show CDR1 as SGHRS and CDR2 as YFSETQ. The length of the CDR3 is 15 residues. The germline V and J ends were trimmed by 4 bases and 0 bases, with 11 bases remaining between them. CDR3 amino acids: CASSRDSTSGNTIYF. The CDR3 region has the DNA TGCGCCAGCAGCCGGGACTCCACCTCTGGAAACACCATATATTTT.

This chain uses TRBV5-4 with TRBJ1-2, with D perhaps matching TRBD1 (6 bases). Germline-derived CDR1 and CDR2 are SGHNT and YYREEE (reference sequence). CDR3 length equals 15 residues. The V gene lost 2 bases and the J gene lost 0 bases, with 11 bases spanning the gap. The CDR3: CASSFLDSPNYGYTF. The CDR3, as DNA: TGTGCCAGCAGCTTTTTGGACAGTCCTAACTATGGCTACACCTTC.

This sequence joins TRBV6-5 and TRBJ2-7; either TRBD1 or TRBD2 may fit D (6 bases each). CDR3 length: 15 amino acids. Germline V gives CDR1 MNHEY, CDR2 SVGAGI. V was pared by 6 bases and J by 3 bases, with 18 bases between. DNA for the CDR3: TGTGCCAGCAGGCTCCTTTCCAGGGGAGGCTACGAGCAGTACTTC. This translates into CASRLLSRGGYEQYF.